The source of this T cell receptor (beta chain) is a study of vaccination effects on CD4 cells after COVID-19. Study-level information: Two convalescent donors provided samples 16 days and one week before vaccination.

Prior to sequencing, the ViraFEST assay stimulated PBMC with viral peptide pools, which expanded the antigen-specific CD4+ T cells. Subsequent to a culture period of 10 to 11 days, CD4+ T cells were isolated. The person had a PCR-confirmed SARS-CoV-2 infection during March to December 2020. Half the medium was replaced with IL-2 medium on days 3 and 7. Clones were read by immunoSEQ multiplex PCR, and TCRdb kept only the in-frame ones, dropping some. This sample has approximately 33,000 clones; approximately 72% occur once, and the top ten carry approximately 15%. A note on this clone: Antigen unknown.

The sample in question was CD4+ T cells from PBMCs cultured with HCoV-NL63 spike peptides, obtained before COVID-19 vaccination. This sequence originates from a human donor who had a prior SARS-CoV-2 infection.

CDR3 nucleotides: TGTGCCAGCAGCTTGGCGGGTCCGGGCTACACCTTC. It codes for CASSLAGPGYTF. The rearrangement uses TRBV5-6 and TRBJ1-2; the D is unclear. CDR1 is SGHDT, CDR2 YYEEEE, per germline. The germline V and J ends were trimmed by 0 bases and 8 bases, with 8 bases remaining between them. CDR3 length: 12 amino acids.